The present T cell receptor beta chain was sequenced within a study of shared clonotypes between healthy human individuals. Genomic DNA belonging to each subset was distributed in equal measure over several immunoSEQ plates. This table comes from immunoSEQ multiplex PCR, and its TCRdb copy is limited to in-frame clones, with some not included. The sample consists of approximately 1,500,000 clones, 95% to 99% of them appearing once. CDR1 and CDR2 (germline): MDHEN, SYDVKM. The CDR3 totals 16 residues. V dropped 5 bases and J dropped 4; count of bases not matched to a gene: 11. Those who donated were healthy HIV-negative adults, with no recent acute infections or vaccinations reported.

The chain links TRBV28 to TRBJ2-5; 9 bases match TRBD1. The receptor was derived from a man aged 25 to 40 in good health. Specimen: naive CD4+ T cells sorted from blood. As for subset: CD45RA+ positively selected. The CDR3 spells CASSRIWDRDRETQYF. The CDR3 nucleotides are TGTGCCAGCAGTCGTATATGGGACAGGGATCGAGAGACCCAGTACTTC.